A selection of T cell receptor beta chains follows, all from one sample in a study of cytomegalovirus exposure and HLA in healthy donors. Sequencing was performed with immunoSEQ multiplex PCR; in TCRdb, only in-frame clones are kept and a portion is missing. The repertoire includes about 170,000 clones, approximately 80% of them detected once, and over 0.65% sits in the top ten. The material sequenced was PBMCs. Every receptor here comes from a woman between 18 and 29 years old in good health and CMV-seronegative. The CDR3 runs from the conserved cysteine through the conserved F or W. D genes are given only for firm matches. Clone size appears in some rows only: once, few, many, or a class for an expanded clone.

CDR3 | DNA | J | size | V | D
CASSYSTGAGAEAFF | TGTGCCAGCAGTTACTCGACAGGGGCAGGGGCTGAAGCTTTCTTT | TRBJ1-1 | NA | TRBV6-5 | TRBD1
CASSLSPLAGVFGSYNEQFF | TGTGCCAGCAGCTTAAGTCCACTAGCGGGAGTTTTCGGCTCCTACAATGAGCAGTTCTTC | TRBJ2-1 | NA | TRBV7-3 | TRBD2
CASSQPMGAHEQYF | TGTGCCAGCAGCCAGCCAATGGGGGCCCACGAGCAGTACTTC | TRBJ2-7 | NA | TRBV7-9 | NA
CATHGAAGGDGGSGYTF | TGTGCCACCCATGGGGCGGCAGGGGGCGATGGAGGGAGTGGCTACACCTTC | TRBJ1-2 | once | TRBV10-3 | TRBD1
CASSPGQGRAEAFF | TGTGCCAGCAGTCCGGGACAGGGTCGGGCTGAAGCTTTCTTT | TRBJ1-1 | NA | TRBV6-5 | TRBD1
CASSDTRLASDEQFF | TGTGCCAGCAGTGATACTAGACTAGCGAGCGATGAGCAGTTCTTC | TRBJ2-1 | NA | TRBV9 | TRBD2
CATQERGIYEQYF | TGTGCCACCCAGGAGAGGGGGATCTACGAGCAGTACTTC | TRBJ2-7 | NA | TRBV10-3 | NA
CASSERSSGRGETQYF | TGTGCCAGCAGTGAGAGGTCTAGCGGGAGGGGAGAGACCCAGTACTTC | TRBJ2-5 | NA | TRBV6-1 | TRBD2
CSVVGAATNEKLFF | TGCAGCGTTGTTGGGGCCGCAACTAATGAAAAACTGTTTTTT | TRBJ1-4 | NA | TRBV29-1 | NA
CASSNREGTSADTQYF | TGTGCCAGCAGTAACAGGGAGGGAACCTCGGCAGATACGCAGTATTTT | TRBJ2-3 | NA | TRBV9 | NA
CASSMRRQGAIDEQYF | TGTGCCAGTAGTATGCGGAGGCAGGGGGCGATTGACGAGCAGTACTTC | TRBJ2-7 | NA | TRBV19 | TRBD1
CASSSQISGRVETQYF | TGTGCTAGCAGCTCTCAGATTAGCGGGAGAGTCGAGACCCAGTACTTC | TRBJ2-5 | NA | TRBV7-7 | TRBD2
CASSPPAGGEQYF | TGTGCCAGCAGCCCGCCCGCTGGGGGGGAGCAGTACTTC | TRBJ2-7 | NA | TRBV7-9 | NA
CASSGEREGEQYF | TGCGCCAGCAGTGGGGAGCGGGAGGGCGAGCAGTACTTC | TRBJ2-7 | NA | TRBV10-1 | TRBD2
CASSTGTGVLNTEAFF | TGTGCCAGCAGCACCGGGACAGGGGTGTTGAACACTGAAGCTTTCTTT | TRBJ1-1 | NA | TRBV21-1 | NA
CASRLGQFGNEQYF | TGTGCCAGCAGGTTGGGACAGTTTGGAAACGAGCAGTACTTC | TRBJ2-7 | NA | TRBV6-1 | TRBD1
CSVAASGRGEQYF | TGCAGCGTTGCGGCTAGCGGGAGGGGCGAGCAGTACTTC | TRBJ2-7 | few | TRBV29-1 | TRBD2
CASSPSGRVTDTQYF | TGTGCCAGCAGCCCGAGCGGGAGGGTCACAGATACGCAGTATTTT | TRBJ2-3 | NA | TRBV5-4 | TRBD2
CSSAQGNYGYTF | TGTTCCAGCGCGCAGGGTAACTATGGCTACACCTTC | TRBJ1-2 | NA | TRBV7-9 | NA
CASSLSTEAFF | TGTGCCAGCAGTTTGAGCACTGAAGCTTTCTTT | TRBJ1-1 | NA | TRBV28 | NA
CASSPGISGTGGGDEQFF | TGCGCCAGCAGCCCGGGTATCTCCGGGACAGGGGGAGGGGATGAGCAGTTCTTC | TRBJ2-1 | NA | TRBV5-1 | TRBD1
CASSPDRGLETQYF | TGCGCCAGCAGTCCCGACAGGGGGCTCGAGACCCAGTACTTC | TRBJ2-5 | NA | TRBV10-1 | TRBD1
CATGTGFDEQFF | TGTGCTACAGGGACAGGATTCGATGAGCAGTTCTTC | TRBJ2-1 | few | TRBV12-5 | TRBD1
CASSSAGPGEHEQYF | TGCGCCAGCAGCTCTGCAGGGCCAGGGGAACACGAGCAGTACTTC | TRBJ2-7 | NA | TRBV5-1 | NA
CASSYVWAGGDPYEQYF | TGTGCCAGCAGCTATGTTTGGGCAGGCGGGGATCCATACGAGCAGTACTTC | TRBJ2-7 | NA | TRBV7-8 | NA
CASSQEAGGPPYEQYF | TGTGCCAGCAGCCAAGAAGCGGGAGGGCCACCCTACGAGCAGTACTTC | TRBJ2-7 | NA | TRBV4-2 | TRBD2
CAIPGGDEQFF | TGTGCCATTCCCGGGGGAGATGAGCAGTTCTTC | TRBJ2-1 | NA | TRBV7-9 | NA
CASSRPGSNEKLFF | TGTGCCAGCAGTCGTCCAGGCAGTAATGAAAAACTGTTTTTT | TRBJ1-4 | NA | TRBV28 | NA
CASSDSGGSGRELFF | TGTGCCAGCAGTGACTCCGGCGGGAGCGGCCGGGAGCTGTTTTTT | TRBJ2-2 | NA | TRBV6-4 | TRBD2
CASSPRLTSYNEQFF | TGTGCCAGCAGTCCTAGACTCACCTCCTACAATGAGCAGTTCTTC | TRBJ2-1 | NA | TRBV2 | NA
CASRLVETSVYEQYF | TGCGCCAGCAGACTGGTGGAGACTAGCGTATACGAGCAGTACTTC | TRBJ2-7 | few | TRBV4-1 | TRBD2
CASTPDRATGELFF | TGTGCCAGCACCCCGGACAGGGCGACCGGGGAGCTGTTTTTT | TRBJ2-2 | NA | TRBV2 | TRBD1
CASSLKRTEGVYSYEQYF | TGTGCCAGCAGCCTTAAGCGTACAGAGGGGGTTTACTCCTACGAGCAGTACTTC | TRBJ2-7 | NA | TRBV28 | NA
CASSEGSAGGLEKLFF | TGTGCCAGCAGTGAGGGCTCGGCAGGCGGGCTAGAAAAACTGTTTTTT | TRBJ1-4 | NA | TRBV6-1 | NA
CASSQISLQGYGYTF | TGTGCCAGCAGCCAAATCAGCCTTCAGGGATATGGCTACACCTTC | TRBJ1-2 | NA | TRBV27 | NA
CASTPRVGDFSNGNTIYF | TGTGCCAGCACCCCGCGGGTGGGGGACTTTTCGAACGGAAACACCATATATTTT | TRBJ1-3 | NA | TRBV28 | NA
CSVAGGSYNEQFF | TGCAGCGTTGCGGGAGGGTCCTACAATGAGCAGTTCTTC | TRBJ2-1 | NA | TRBV29-1 | TRBD2
CASSYSGKPEDEQFF | TGTGCCAGCAGCTATAGCGGGAAGCCTGAGGATGAGCAGTTCTTC | TRBJ2-1 | few | TRBV11-2 | TRBD2
CAIKPARRGRQGAGTDTQYF | TGTGCCATCAAGCCGGCCCGCCGGGGCCGACAGGGAGCGGGCACAGATACGCAGTATTTT | TRBJ2-3 | NA | TRBV10-3 | TRBD1
CASSQDSGGGPTDTQYF | TGCGCCAGCAGCCAAGATAGCGGGGGAGGGCCCACAGATACGCAGTATTTT | TRBJ2-3 | NA | TRBV4-3 | TRBD2
CASSRTEYEQYF | TGTGCCAGCAGCCGCACAGAATACGAGCAGTACTTC | TRBJ2-7 | few | TRBV11-3 | NA
CASSLGGTSGYEQYF | TGCGCCAGCAGCTTGGGCGGGACTAGCGGCTACGAGCAGTACTTC | TRBJ2-7 | NA | TRBV5-1 | TRBD2
CASSGGTGDTEQYF | TGTGCCAGCAGCGGGGGAACAGGGGATACCGAGCAGTACTTC | TRBJ2-7 | few | TRBV9 | TRBD1
CASSQDGGDSYNEQFF | TGCGCCAGCAGCCAAGACGGAGGCGACTCCTACAATGAGCAGTTCTTC | TRBJ2-1 | NA | TRBV4-3 | NA
CASSHSLTGDYEQYF | TGTGCCAGCAGTCACTCGTTGACAGGAGACTACGAGCAGTACTTC | TRBJ2-7 | NA | TRBV27 | NA
CASSPASGQGSTEAFF | TGTGCCAGCAGTCCCGCCTCAGGACAGGGGAGCACTGAAGCTTTCTTT | TRBJ1-1 | NA | TRBV2 | TRBD1
CASSQGLAGETQYF | TGTGCCAGCAGCCAAGGCCTAGCGGGAGAGACCCAGTACTTC | TRBJ2-5 | NA | TRBV14 | TRBD2
CASSLGGSYTDTQYF | TGCGCCAGCAGCTTGGGAGGGTCCTACACAGATACGCAGTATTTT | TRBJ2-3 | NA | TRBV5-1 | NA
CASSVAGGADTGELFF | TGTGCCAGCAGCGTAGCAGGCGGGGCCGACACCGGGGAGCTGTTTTTT | TRBJ2-2 | NA | TRBV9 | NA
CASSQNSNQPQHF | TGTGCCAGCAGCCAAAATAGCAATCAGCCCCAGCATTTT | TRBJ1-5 | NA | TRBV7-9 | NA
CATSRQVNQPQHF | TGTGCCACCAGCCGCCAGGTTAATCAGCCCCAGCATTTT | TRBJ1-5 | NA | TRBV15 | NA
CASSLKSLREQYF | TGTGCCAGCAGTTTAAAATCCCTACGCGAGCAGTACTTC | TRBJ2-7 | NA | TRBV28 | NA